The 27 T cell receptor beta chains listed next were all sequenced from one sample in a study of T cell responses to AZD1222 COVID-19 vaccine. The protocol was immunoSEQ multiplex PCR, while the TCRdb copy is restricted to in-frame clones and leaves out a portion. The sample gives under 150,000 clones, 80% to 90% of which show up once; about 1.6% is in the top ten. The sample in question was peripheral blood, obtained on day 0 of AZD1222 vaccination. The receptors here all came from an adult in good health.

This chain connects TRBV5-1 to TRBJ1-2, with D possibly matching TRBD1 (5 bases). Germline CDR1 reads SGHRS; CDR2 reads YFSETQ. The CDR3 has 15 amino acids. The ends were cut back, 5 bases at V and 4 bases at J, with 18 bases in the middle. CDR3: CASRPVGGVSYGYTF. DNA of the CDR3: TGCGCCAGCAGACCTGTGGGGGGAGTATCCTATGGCTACACCTTC.

The chain carries TRBV19 and TRBJ1-4, with 7 positions matching TRBD1. The V gene's germline CDR1 is LNHDA and CDR2 SQIVND (reference sequence). This CDR3 region has 15 residues. V was pared by 5 bases and J by 0 bases, with 3 bases of the junction left unmatched. CDR3 coding DNA: TGTGCCAGTAGTTACGACAGGGCAACTAATGAAAAACTGTTTTTT. Its translation: CASSYDRATNEKLFF.

The rearrangement uses TRBV7-3 and TRBJ2-1, with a tentative D call TRBD2 (5 bases). Germline V gene sequence: CDR1 SGHTA, CDR2 FQGTGA. CDR3 length: 14 residues. The V and J ends lost 3 bases and 5 bases respectively, with 11 bases between them. The CDR3 spells CASSFPRGNNEQFF. The CDR3 DNA reads TGTGCCAGCAGCTTCCCGAGAGGGAACAATGAGCAGTTCTTC.

J is TRBJ1-6 and V is TRBV18; the D is unclear. This CDR3 region has 13 residues. Germline CDR1 KGHSH, CDR2 LQKENI. V gave up 7 bases and J gave up 6 bases, with 10 bases separating them. The chain's CDR3 is CASWPGPNSPLHF. The DNA of the CDR3 is TGTGCCAGCTGGCCGGGTCCTAATTCACCCCTCCACTTT.

This chain joins TRBV5-8 and TRBJ2-3, with D perhaps TRBD2 (5 bases). Germline V lookup: CDR1 SGHTS, CDR2 YDEGEE. With 0 bases removed from V and 4 bases from J, the gap between germline ends came to 12 bases. The CDR3 is 15 amino acids. For the CDR3, the DNA is TGTGCCAGCAGCTTGGGGTTCGAAGCGGCAGATACGCAGTATTTT. It translates to CASSLGFEAADTQYF.

The rearrangement links TRBV15 to TRBJ1-5; TRBD1 matches 7 bases. Germline-derived CDR1 and CDR2 are LNHNV and YYDKDF (reference sequence). Trimming cost V 0 bases and J 7 bases; bases outside gene matches: 9. The CDR3 has 16 amino acids. CDR3 region: CATSRDPGTVTQPQHF. The CDR3 nucleotides read TGTGCCACCAGCAGAGATCCCGGGACAGTGACGCAGCCCCAGCATTTT.

In its sample, this clone was seen a few times. This rearrangement joins TRBV29-1 to TRBJ1-4; 7 bases align to TRBD1. V gave up 6 bases and J gave up 4 bases; unmatched junction bases: 2. This CDR3 has 12 amino acids. CDR1 and CDR2 (germline): SQVTM, ANQGSEA. The CDR3 is CSVRDSNEKLFF. The CDR3, as DNA: TGCAGCGTCCGGGACAGTAATGAAAAACTGTTTTTT.

The rearrangement joins TRBV28 to TRBJ1-2; 11 bases are shared with TRBD1. CDR3 length: 14 residues. J was trimmed by 7 bases and V by 4 bases; bases with no gene match: 5. Germline assignment: CDR1 MDHEN and CDR2 SYDVKM. The DNA for the CDR3 is TGTGCCAGCAGTTCCCTCGGGACAGGGGGTGGCTACACCTTC. Its protein is CASSSLGTGGGYTF.

In this sample, this clone turned up a few times. The V gene is TRBV7-9, the J gene TRBJ2-2, with TRBD1 matching 7 bases. Trimming at V came to 6 bases and at J to 6 bases, leaving 4 bases not matched to a gene. The CDR3 consists of 13 residues. CDR1 and CDR2 from the germline V gene are SEHNR and FQNEAQ (reference sequence). CDR3 in amino acids: CASRLQGPGELFF. The CDR3 nucleotides are TGTGCCAGCAGATTACAGGGGCCCGGGGAGCTGTTTTTT. Full variable domain (missing parts from reference TRBV7-9 and TRBJ2-2): DTGVSQNPRHKITKRGQNVTFRCDPISEHNRLYWYRQTLGQGPEFLTYFQNEAQLEKSRLLSDRFSAERPKGSFSTLEIQRTEQGDSAMYLCASRLQGPGELFFGEGSRLTVL.

The chain employs TRBV28 and TRBJ2-7; 16 bases are shared with TRBD2. This CDR3 spans 19 amino acids. Trimming cost V 5 bases and J 2 bases; bases outside gene matches: 12. CDR1 is MDHEN, CDR2 SYDVKM, per germline. In DNA, the CDR3 is TGTGCCAGCAGTCACCGACCCGGGACTAGCGGGGGGGACCCCTACGAGCAGTACTTC. This translates into CASSHRPGTSGGDPYEQYF.

The chain couples TRBV7-8 to TRBJ2-7; the match to TRBD1 covers 9 bases. The CDR3 totals 15 residues. With V trimmed by 7 bases and J by 5 bases, 12 bases remained unmatched. The germline V gene has CDR1 SGHVS and CDR2 FQNEAQ. DNA of the CDR3: TGTGCCAGCACCCATTCGGGGACAGGGTCCCACGAGCAGTACTTC. This sequence encodes CASTHSGTGSHEQYF.

V and J are TRBV2 and TRBJ1-4, with D uncertain. V was clipped by 1 base and J by 2 bases, with 8 bases between them. The CDR3 totals 15 residues. The germline V gene has CDR1 SNHLY and CDR2 FYNNEI. The CDR3 nucleotides read TGTGCCAGCAGTGAAGAGGGCAAGACTAATGAAAAACTGTTTTTT. Its translation: CASSEEGKTNEKLFF.

This clone was detected only a few times. The chain recombines TRBV7-3 with TRBJ1-1; D is uncertain. This CDR3 has 13 residues. Trimming shortened V by 6 bases and J by 2 bases, and 10 bases separated the two germline ends. CDR1 and CDR2 from the germline V gene are SGHTA and FQGTGA. For the CDR3, the DNA is TGTGCCAGCAGTGAGACACACAACACTGAAGCTTTCTTT. This encodes CASSETHNTEAFF.

CDR3 nucleotides: TGTGCCAGCTCACCGAGCAGGGCCCAGAACACTGAAGCTTTCTTT. Its translation: CASSPSRAQNTEAFF. The chain combines TRBV18 with TRBJ1-1; TRBD1 is a possible D gene (5 bases). Germline CDR1 and CDR2: KGHSH and LQKENI. Trimming cost V 3 bases and J 1 base, with 12 bases left between them. This CDR3 spans 15 amino acids.

The V and J genes are TRBV10-3 and TRBJ1-5, with no clear D. V lost 0 bases, J lost 7 bases, and 10 bases lay in between. The CDR3 loop spans 14 amino acids. Germline-derived CDR1 and CDR2 are ENHRY and SYGVKD. The CDR3 DNA is TGTGCCATCAGTGAGTCCGGGGATGGCCAGCCCCAGCATTTT. Encoded protein: CAISESGDGQPQHF.

The rearrangement links TRBV24-1 to TRBJ1-4; D may be TRBD1 (5 bases). V shed 5 bases and J shed 6 bases, with 9 bases lying between them. The CDR3 runs 13 residues. Looked up from germline, CDR1 is KGHDR and CDR2 is SFDVKD. The CDR3 region has the DNA TGTGCCACCAGTGTGGGGGGTGATGAAAAACTGTTTTTT. Its protein product is CATSVGGDEKLFF.

The chain recombines TRBV29-1 with TRBJ1-1, with 8 bases lining up with TRBD1. CDR1 is SQVTM and CDR2 is ANQGSEA in the germline V gene. The V gene end was trimmed by 5 bases and the J gene end by 3 bases; junction bases not matched to a gene: 5. CDR3 size: 13 residues. The CDR3 nucleotides are TGCAGCGTTTCTCGGACAGGGCACACTGAAGCTTTCTTT. Amino acid sequence: CSVSRTGHTEAFF.

The chain recombines TRBV24-1 with TRBJ2-2; D uncertain. Germline CDR1 and CDR2: KGHDR and SFDVKD. Deletions cut 7 bases from V and 0 bases from J, with 8 bases between. The CDR3 spans 14 residues. CDR3 nucleotides: TGTGCCACCAGGCCGGATCCGAACACCGGGGAGCTGTTTTTT. Protein product: CATRPDPNTGELFF.

The chain employs TRBV11-3 and TRBJ1-1, with D tentatively TRBD1 (6 bases). The CDR3 contains 12 residues. Germline V lookup: CDR1 SGHNT, CDR2 YENEEA. The V and J ends lost 4 bases and 6 bases respectively, with 9 bases between them. The CDR3 region is CASSSGTPEAFF. The CDR3 DNA reads as TGTGCCAGCAGCTCAGGGACACCTGAAGCTTTCTTT.

This clone came up a few times. The chain employs TRBV19 and TRBJ2-4; D might be TRBD1 (6 bases). This CDR3 comprises 14 residues. Per germline, CDR1 LNHDA and CDR2 SQIVND (reference sequence). Trimming left V 3 bases short and J 8 bases short, with 14 bases between. The DNA of the CDR3 is TGTGCCAGTAGTATTCTGTACAGGGTAGACATTCAGTACTTC. Encoded protein: CASSILYRVDIQYF. Supplemented by reference TRBV19 and TRBJ2-4, the full variable domain reads DGGITQSPKYLFRKEGQNVTLSCEQNLNHDAMYWYRQDPGQGLRLIYYSQIVNDFQKGDIAEGYSVSREKKESFPLTVTSAQKNPTAFYLCASSILYRVDIQYFGAGTRLSVL.

This chain uses TRBV6-5 with TRBJ1-1; D possibly corresponds to TRBD1 (5 bases). Trimming removed 0 bases from V and 4 bases from J, with 9 bases in between. Germline CDR1 MNHEY, CDR2 SVGAGI. The CDR3 extends over 14 amino acids. For the CDR3, the DNA is TGTGCCAGCAGTTACTCGGGGGGAAGCACTGAAGCTTTCTTT. It is translated as CASSYSGGSTEAFF.

The J gene is TRBJ1-5, the V gene TRBV7-8, with 12 nucleotides matching TRBD1. With 5 bases clipped from V and 6 bases from J, the junction kept 14 bases outside the gene matches. The CDR3 is made up of 18 amino acids. Germline V lookup: CDR1 SGHVS, CDR2 FQNEAQ. CDR3 DNA: TGTGCCAGCAGCCCACCCGGGACAGGGGGCGAAGCAGGTCAGCCCCAGCATTTT. This sequence encodes CASSPPGTGGEAGQPQHF.

The chain recombines TRBV19 with TRBJ1-5, with TRBD1 matching over 7 bases. Germline V lookup: CDR1 LNHDA, CDR2 SQIVND (reference sequence). The CDR3 is made up of 17 amino acids. V lost 8 bases to trimming and J lost 0 bases; unmatched junction nucleotides: 13. As DNA, the CDR3 is TGTGCCAGTTTAAACAGGGGTGCCCCCTATAGCAATCAGCCCCAGCATTTT. This encodes CASLNRGAPYSNQPQHF.

The sample holds a few counts of this clone. The chain is built from TRBV5-1 and TRBJ2-7, with unresolved D. V gave up 0 bases and J gave up 4 bases, with 8 bases separating them. Germline V gene sequence: CDR1 SGHRS, CDR2 YFSETQ. The CDR3 length is 13 residues. The CDR3 is CASSLVSTYEQYF. In DNA, the CDR3 is TGCGCCAGCAGCTTGGTCAGTACTTACGAGCAGTACTTC.

J is TRBJ2-2 and V is TRBV2, with D uncertain. V lost 9 bases to trimming and J lost 0 bases, with 11 bases between them. CDR3 length: 14 residues. Per germline, CDR1 SNHLY and CDR2 FYNNEI. The CDR3 coding sequence is TGTGCCAGAACCCGGCAGGCGAACACCGGGGAGCTGTTTTTT. It specifies CARTRQANTGELFF.

V is TRBV5-4 and J is TRBJ1-2; D is ambiguous. V was cut by 4 bases and J by 2 bases, with 6 bases left in between. Germline V gene lookup returns CDR1 SGHNT and CDR2 YYREEE (reference sequence). The CDR3 is 12 residues long. This CDR3 is CASSGLNYGYTF. CDR3 bases: TGTGCCAGCAGCGGTCTAAACTATGGCTACACCTTC.

J is TRBJ2-3 and V is TRBV5-1, with 11 bases aligning to TRBD1. The CDR3 extends over 18 amino acids. CDR1 and CDR2 (germline): SGHRS, YFSETQ. Trimming removed 6 bases from V and 3 bases from J; junction bases left unmatched: 15. CDR3 residues: CASTLSGTGGSATDTQYF. Here the CDR3 DNA reads TGCGCCAGCACACTGTCCGGGACAGGGGGTTCTGCGACAGATACGCAGTATTTT.